A single sample is the source of the 22 T cell receptor beta chains below, sequenced in a study of CD8 T cells in Susac syndrome. An amount of RNA that ranged from 0.5 to 1 ug was reverse transcribed with random hexamers. MiXCR was run by TCRdb on the immunoSEQ multiplex PCR reads, yielding one entry per CDR3 protein. Of some 180,000 distinct CDR3 sequences listed, 90% to 95% are singletons. Sequenced material: CD4+ T cells from PBMCs. Receptors originate from a human donor with Susac syndrome.

The chain employs TRBV2 and TRBJ2-7; no clear D gene. CDR3 size: 14 residues. The germline V gene has CDR1 SNHLY and CDR2 FYNNEI. The ends were cut back, 7 bases at V and 2 bases at J, with 15 bases in the middle. The CDR3 coding sequence is TGTGCCAGCATGGAAGTAGAGGCCCCCTACGAGCAGTACTTC. This encodes CASMEVEAPYEQYF.

The rearrangement joins TRBV9 to TRBJ2-2; 7 bases map to TRBD2. The CDR3 is made up of 20 amino acids. J was trimmed by 1 base and V by 3 bases; bases with no gene match: 18. In germline, CDR1 is SGDLS, CDR2 YYNGEE. The CDR3 DNA reads as TGTGCCAGCAGCGGGGGGGGGAGTCGAAGTCGCTTGTGGAACACCGGGGAGCTGTTTTTT. This translates into CASSGGGSRSRLWNTGELFF.

This sequence joins TRBV7-9 and TRBJ1-2; 7 bases are a match to TRBD1. The CDR3 extends over 16 amino acids. The ends lost 3 bases at V and 4 bases at J; junction bases unmatched: 11. Germline V gene sequence: CDR1 SEHNR, CDR2 FQNEAQ (reference sequence). The CDR3 reads CASSFGTGARSYGYTF. CDR3 in DNA: TGTGCCAGCAGCTTCGGTACAGGGGCGCGGTCCTATGGCTACACCTTC.

The genes are TRBV29-1 and TRBJ2-1; 8 positions match TRBD1. The CDR3 covers 12 residues. With 7 bases clipped from V and 4 bases from J, the junction kept 3 bases outside the gene matches. Germline assignment: CDR1 SQVTM and CDR2 ANQGSEA. The CDR3 protein is CSEGQGYNEQFF. CDR3 DNA sequence: TGCAGCGAAGGACAGGGATACAATGAGCAGTTCTTC.

The DNA of the CDR3 is TGTGCCAGCAGCCACTCCGGGGGGGGTGAGCAGTTCTTC. It is translated as CASSHSGGGEQFF. The J gene is TRBJ2-1, the V gene TRBV7-9; 8 positions agree with TRBD2. The CDR3 runs to 13 residues. Germline V gene sequence: CDR1 SEHNR, CDR2 FQNEAQ (reference sequence). The junction had 6 bases not matched to a gene; V was cut back by 5 bases and J by 9 bases.

The J gene is TRBJ2-5, the V gene TRBV11-3, with 12 bases identical to TRBD2. CDR1 is SGHNT, CDR2 YENEEA, per germline. This CDR3 has 16 residues. The J segment lost 5 bases and the V segment lost 3 bases, leaving 7 bases of the junction unmatched. This CDR3 is CASSLASGGAGETQYF. CDR3 DNA: TGTGCCAGCAGCTTGGCTAGCGGGGGGGCAGGGGAGACCCAGTACTTC.

The rearrangement joins TRBV27 to TRBJ2-6; D is unclear. V shed 4 bases and J shed 1 base, with 8 bases lying between them. CDR3 length: 15 residues. CDR1 is MNHEY, CDR2 SMNVEV, per germline (reference sequence). The chain's CDR3 is CASSSSWSGANVLTF. The CDR3, as DNA: TGTGCCAGCAGTTCCTCTTGGTCTGGGGCCAACGTCCTGACTTTC.

The gene calls are TRBV27 and TRBJ1-1; D might be TRBD1 (6 bases). The length of the CDR3 is 14 residues. V was pared by 5 bases and J by 1 base, with 11 bases between. Germline loops: CDR1 MNHEY, CDR2 SMNVEV (reference sequence). DNA of the CDR3: TGTGCCAGCAGTCCCCACAGGGAGAACACTGAAGCTTTCTTT. Its translation: CASSPHRENTEAFF.

This rearrangement joins TRBV4-3 to TRBJ2-7; no clear D gene. Germline V gene data show CDR1 as LGHNA and CDR2 as YSLEER. The CDR3 spans 15 residues. The V and J ends lost 4 bases and 0 bases respectively, with 13 bases between them. CDR3 amino acids: CASSPVGGPSYEQYF. CDR3 coding DNA: TGCGCCAGCAGCCCCGTAGGTGGCCCCTCCTACGAGCAGTACTTC.

This rearrangement joins TRBV14 to TRBJ1-1; D remains ambiguous. V was clipped by 4 bases and J by 4 bases, with 25 bases between them. The germline V gene has CDR1 SGHDN and CDR2 FVKESK. The CDR3 sequence is 18 residues long. In nucleotides, the CDR3 is TGTGCCAGCAGCCCTTACCCCGGTGGGGTCGCGGGAAGCACTGAAGCTTTCTTT. Residues: CASSPYPGGVAGSTEAFF.

The rearrangement joins TRBV12-3 or TRBV12-4 to TRBJ2-1, with 12 bases that match TRBD2. The CDR3 is 14 residues long. V lost 7 bases to trimming and J lost 10 bases; unmatched junction nucleotides: 8. CDR3 loop: CASTKYGTSGEQFF. DNA for the CDR3: TGTGCCAGCACCAAATACGGGACTAGCGGGGAGCAGTTCTTC.

The CDR3 sequence is CATSDSRAGSQPQHF. Written as DNA, the CDR3 is TGTGCCACCAGTGATTCTCGGGCAGGGTCTCAGCCCCAGCATTTT. The chain combines TRBV24-1 with TRBJ1-5; a weak D match, TRBD1 (5 bases). The CDR3 runs 15 residues. V lost 2 bases, J lost 6 bases, and 13 bases lay in between. CDR1 and CDR2 (germline): KGHDR, SFDVKD.

This rearrangement joins TRBV12-3 or TRBV12-4 to TRBJ1-2, with 7 bases that match TRBD1. Trimming at V came to 4 bases and at J to 4 bases, leaving 9 bases not matched to a gene. This CDR3 region has 15 residues. The CDR3 DNA reads as TGTGCCAGCAGTTCGGGACAGAGTTATTTCTATGGCTACACCTTC. Translation: CASSSGQSYFYGYTF.

This chain connects TRBV4-3 to TRBJ2-7, with D maybe TRBD2 (5 bases). Germline values: CDR1 LGHNA, CDR2 YSLEER. The CDR3 contains 15 residues. The V gene lost 3 bases and the J gene lost 2 bases, with 14 bases spanning the gap. The CDR3 sequence is CASSHRTPGAYEQYF. CDR3 DNA: TGCGCCAGCAGCCACCGGACTCCCGGGGCCTACGAGCAGTACTTC.

The sample holds a few counts of this clonotype. The CDR3 DNA follows: TGTGCCAGCAGCGTAGCGAGTTCCTACAATGAGCAGTTCTTC. This encodes CASSVASSYNEQFF. The V and J genes are TRBV9 and TRBJ2-1; D call uncertain. V was trimmed by 0 bases and J by 1 base, leaving 5 bases between them. CDR1 is SGDLS and CDR2 is YYNGEE in the germline V gene. This CDR3 has 14 residues. Full variable domain (rest looked up from reference TRBV9 and TRBJ2-1): DSGVTQTPKHLITATGQRVTLRCSPRSGDLSVYWYQQSLDQGLQFLIQYYNGEERAKGNILERFSAQQFPDLHSELNLSSLELGDSALYFCASSVASSYNEQFFGPGTRLTVL.

The DNA of the CDR3 is TGCAGTGCTAGTATTAGGCGTCGGGGCACAGATACGCAGTATTTT. It is translated as CSASIRRRGTDTQYF. This chain uses TRBV20-1 with TRBJ2-3; D is uncertain. Germline V lookup: CDR1 DFQATT, CDR2 SNEGSKA (reference sequence). V was pared by 3 bases and J by 1 base, with 14 bases between. The CDR3 totals 15 residues.

The J gene is TRBJ2-1, the V gene TRBV2; D may be TRBD1 (6 bases). Trimming cost V 7 bases and J 2 bases, with 12 bases left between them. The CDR3 sequence is 14 residues long. Per germline, CDR1 SNHLY and CDR2 FYNNEI. CDR3 region: CASIQGQTYNEQFF. The CDR3 DNA reads as TGTGCCAGCATTCAAGGACAGACCTACAATGAGCAGTTCTTC.

CDR3 protein: CASRSLLDSNQPQHF. CDR3 sequence (DNA): TGTGCCAGCAGAAGCCTCTTAGATAGCAATCAGCCCCAGCATTTT. This chain joins TRBV12-3 or TRBV12-4 and TRBJ1-5; D unclear. V lost 6 bases and J lost 0, with 12 bases in between. The CDR3 has 15 amino acids.

This chain links TRBV27 with TRBJ2-1; D may be TRBD2 (5 bases). This CDR3 is built from 12 residues. CDR1 is MNHEY, CDR2 SMNVEV, per germline (reference sequence). The V and J ends lost 8 bases and 8 bases respectively, with 13 bases between them. The CDR3 DNA reads TGTGCCAGCTGGTTCAGCGGTGATGAGCAGTTCTTC. This translates into CASWFSGDEQFF.

The chain links TRBV29-1 to TRBJ2-1; the D gene could be TRBD1 or TRBD2 (5 bases each). Germline V lookup: CDR1 SQVTM, CDR2 ANQGSEA. The V end lost 1 base, the J end lost 0 bases, and 7 bases lay between the germline ends. The CDR3 totals 14 residues. CDR3 sequence reads: CSVEAGSSYNEQFF. The CDR3 DNA is TGCAGCGTTGAAGCAGGGAGCTCCTACAATGAGCAGTTCTTC.

This chain links TRBV9 with TRBJ1-1, with unresolved D. The V end was cut by 0 bases, the J end by 5 bases, with 5 bases between. Germline lookup yields CDR1 SGDLS and CDR2 YYNGEE. This CDR3 is 12 amino acids long. The CDR3 DNA is TGTGCCAGCAGCGTAGAAGATACTGAAGCTTTCTTT. Protein product: CASSVEDTEAFF.

CDR3 region: CASRKGGGNQPQHF. The CDR3, as DNA: TGTGCCAGCCGAAAGGGTGGTGGCAATCAGCCCCAGCATTTT. The rearrangement uses TRBV28 and TRBJ1-5; D not certain. This CDR3 spans 14 amino acids. Germline CDR1 MDHEN, CDR2 SYDVKM. Trimming took off 8 bases at V and 2 bases at J, with 13 bases between the two ends.